The next 18 T cell receptor beta chains were all read from a single sample in a study of cytomegalovirus exposure and HLA in healthy donors. Both 60 Vbeta primers and 13 Jbeta primers went into the PCR. Assay: immunoSEQ multiplex PCR; the TCRdb copy retains only in-frame clones and omits some. Seen here are 130,000 or so clones, around 8.5% observed once, and the top ten hold less than 7%. The specimen was PBMCs. These TCRs come from a middle-aged man in good health and CMV-seronegative.

This clone was counted between two and nine times. The rearrangement links TRBV9 to TRBJ1-1; tentative D call: TRBD1 (5 bases). V was clipped by 3 bases and J by 6 bases, with 12 bases between them. This CDR3 is built from 13 residues. Germline V gene lookup returns CDR1 SGDLS and CDR2 YYNGEE. The CDR3 DNA reads TGTGCCAGCAGCGACAGGTCCCTCGCTGAAGCTTTCTTT. Translated: CASSDRSLAEAFF.

This clone was seen more than once but under ten times. The J gene is TRBJ2-5, the V gene TRBV7-2; D possibly corresponds to TRBD1 (5 bases). V lost 2 bases and J lost 2, with 9 bases in between. CDR3 length equals 14 residues. Germline CDR1 SGHTA, CDR2 FQGNSA. The CDR3 DNA is TGTGCCAGCAGCTTAAGTTCAGGGCAAGAGACCCAGTACTTC. Protein product: CASSLSSGQETQYF.

The chain has TRBV21-1 and TRBJ2-2; TRBD1, the table's D call, lacks a check against the DNA. TRBV21-1 is a recognized pseudogene. CDR3 length: 16 amino acids. CDR3: CASSKDGRSNTGELFF. The CDR3 DNA follows: TGTGCCAGCAGCAAAGATGGCAGATCGAACACCGGGGAGCTGTTTTTT.

This clone was counted a few times. This chain uses TRBV6-6 with TRBJ1-4, with 9 nucleotides matching TRBD1. CDR1 is MNHNY and CDR2 is SVGAGI in the germline V gene (reference sequence). Germline trimming cut 6 bases from V and 4 bases from J; bases unmatched to any gene: 3. The CDR3 runs to 14 residues. The CDR3 spells CASRWTGDNEKLFF. For the CDR3, the DNA is TGTGCCAGCAGGTGGACAGGGGATAATGAAAAACTGTTTTTT.

This clone occurred a few times. This chain uses TRBV15 with TRBJ2-2; D is ambiguous. This CDR3 has 14 residues. Germline V CDR1 and CDR2: LNHNV, YYDKDF (reference sequence). V dropped 5 bases and J dropped 3 bases, with 10 bases sitting between them. The CDR3 sequence is CATSGYFDTGELFF. CDR3 bases: TGTGCCACCAGCGGTTACTTTGACACCGGGGAGCTGTTTTTT.

CDR3 nucleotide sequence: TGTGCCAGTAGTCCCCGGGACAGGTTTTCACCCCTCCACTTT. This translates into CASSPRDRFSPLHF. This chain connects TRBV19 to TRBJ1-6; TRBD1 aligns across 8 bases. V was clipped by 5 bases and J by 9 bases; unmatched bases: 6. This CDR3 region has 14 residues. CDR1 is LNHDA and CDR2 is SQIVND in the germline V gene (reference sequence).

The sample holds a few counts of this clone. The genes are TRBV7-2 and TRBJ2-3; the match to TRBD1 covers 7 bases. The CDR3 loop spans 16 amino acids. Germline V gene data show CDR1 as SGHTA and CDR2 as FQGNSA. V trimming: 4 bases; J trimming: 0 bases; junction bases outside the gene matches: 7. Written as DNA, the CDR3 is TGTGCCAGCAGCTCGCGGCCGGGACAGAGCACAGATACGCAGTATTTT. Protein product: CASSSRPGQSTDTQYF. Looking up the rest from reference TRBV7-2 and TRBJ2-3 gives the full variable domain: GAGVSQSPSNKVTEKGKDVELRCDPISGHTALYWYRQSLGQGLEFLIYFQGNSAPDKSGLPSDRFSAERTGGSVSTLTIQRTQQEDSAVYLCASSSRPGQSTDTQYFGPGTRLTVL.

The sample holds a few counts of this clone. The chain is built from TRBV5-4 and TRBJ1-2; the D gene is possibly TRBD1 (6 bases). Trimming stripped 6 bases from V and 6 bases from J, with 18 bases between. CDR1 SGHNT and CDR2 YYREEE come from the germline V gene (reference sequence). There are 14 residues in the CDR3. The CDR3 DNA reads as TGTGCCAGCACCTCGGACAGAGAGGTGCATGGCTACACCTTC. It encodes CASTSDREVHGYTF.

This clone was observed a few times. V and J are TRBV28 and TRBJ1-2, with 7 bases matching TRBD1. V trimming: 5 bases; J trimming: 8 bases; junction bases outside the gene matches: 8. Germline assignment: CDR1 MDHEN and CDR2 SYDVKM. The CDR3 is 13 residues long. CDR3 protein: CASSDRDLRGYTF. DNA of the CDR3: TGTGCCAGCAGTGACAGGGACCTGAGGGGCTACACCTTC.

This clone was counted only a few times. The chain has TRBV6-1 and TRBJ2-1; 10 bases align to TRBD2. Looked up from germline, CDR1 is MNHNS and CDR2 is SASEGT. CDR3 length equals 15 residues. The V gene end was trimmed by 1 base and the J gene end by 6 bases; junction bases not matched to a gene: 3. CDR3 residues: CASSEESSGGNEQFF. For the CDR3, the DNA is TGTGCCAGCAGTGAAGAATCTAGCGGGGGCAATGAGCAGTTCTTC.

The rearrangement joins TRBV9 to TRBJ1-1, with 10 positions matching TRBD1. V was clipped by 2 bases and J by 4 bases; unmatched bases: 5. CDR3 length: 15 residues. Germline CDR1 reads SGDLS; CDR2 reads YYNGEE. The CDR3: CASSVRDRGATEAFF. CDR3 sequence (DNA): TGTGCCAGCAGCGTTAGGGACAGGGGTGCCACTGAAGCTTTCTTT.

The rearrangement joins TRBV7-2 to TRBJ1-4; no firm D call. V was pared by 5 bases and J by 7 bases, with 14 bases between. Germline CDR1 and CDR2: SGHTA and FQGNSA. This CDR3 is built from 14 residues. CDR3: CASSPGKGTEKLFF. The CDR3 bases are TGTGCCAGCAGCCCCGGGAAGGGAACTGAAAAACTGTTTTTT.

This clone was detected only a few times. This chain uses TRBV30 with TRBJ2-5; a weak D match, TRBD2 (6 bases). The CDR3 loop spans 13 amino acids. V gave up 2 bases and J gave up 5 bases, with 12 bases separating them. From germline, CDR1 is GTSNPN and CDR2 SVGIG (reference sequence). The DNA of the CDR3 is TGTGCCTGGAGTAACCTAGCGATCGAGACCCAGTACTTC. This translates into CAWSNLAIETQYF.

DNA of the CDR3: TGTGCCAGCAGTGAAGCTGGGACAGGTTTGGTCTACGAGCAGTACTTC. Encoded protein: CASSEAGTGLVYEQYF. The rearrangement joins TRBV6-1 to TRBJ2-7; 8 nucleotides agree with TRBD1. V lost 0 bases to trimming and J lost 3 bases; unmatched junction nucleotides: 7. Germline V gene sequence: CDR1 MNHNS, CDR2 SASEGT. The CDR3 totals 16 residues.

This clone was seen a few times. The chain uses TRBV5-1 and TRBJ2-3; 8 nucleotides agree with TRBD2. In germline, CDR1 is SGHRS, CDR2 YFSETQ. Trimming took 0 bases from V and 6 from J; bases not matched to a gene: 6. CDR3 length equals 15 residues. As DNA, the CDR3 is TGCGCCAGCAGCTTGGTGCGGGGGGACGGGGATACGCAGTATTTT. It translates to CASSLVRGDGDTQYF.

Only a few counts were recorded for this clone. The genes are TRBV5-4 and TRBJ1-1; D ambiguous. V was shortened by 4 bases and J by 6 bases, with 10 bases between the two germline ends. There are 12 residues in the CDR3. CDR1 and CDR2 from the germline V gene are SGHNT and YYREEE (reference sequence). The CDR3 loop is CASSKPGAEAFF. CDR3 nucleotide sequence: TGTGCCAGCAGCAAACCGGGAGCTGAAGCTTTCTTT.

V and J are TRBV28 and TRBJ2-1, with a weak D call TRBD1 (6 bases). Trimming took 6 bases from V and 0 from J, leaving 15 bases between them. CDR3 size: 16 residues. Germline V gene sequence: CDR1 MDHEN, CDR2 SYDVKM. As DNA, the CDR3 is TGTGCCAGCAGCCTTGGGGGCGACAGCTCCTACAATGAGCAGTTCTTC. Translation gives CASSLGGDSSYNEQFF.

This clone was counted a few times. The chain couples TRBV11-2 to TRBJ2-2; D might be TRBD1 (6 bases). This CDR3 has 16 residues. From germline, CDR1 is SGHAT and CDR2 FQNNGV. V lost 4 bases to trimming and J lost 2 bases, with 14 bases between them. In nucleotides, the CDR3 is TGTGCCAGCAGCTCGGCCGGGACATCAAACACCGGGGAGCTGTTTTTT. Translated: CASSSAGTSNTGELFF.